Each of the 7 T cell receptor beta chains below was sequenced from the same sample in a study of cytomegalovirus exposure and HLA in healthy donors. TCRdb's copy holds only in-frame clones and misses some; the assay was immunoSEQ multiplex PCR. Here the sample spans 78,000 or so clones, about 96% being singletons. Sequenced material: PBMCs. These TCRs come from a man between 18 and 35 years old in good health and CMV-seropositive.

This clone was observed once. The rearrangement links TRBV6-1 to TRBJ2-7; 8 bases agree with TRBD1. V shed 5 bases and J 6 bases; nucleotides not matched to a gene: 12. Looked up from germline, CDR1 is MNHNS and CDR2 is SASEGT. The CDR3 spans 15 residues. The CDR3 DNA reads as TGTGCCAGCAGTCCTGACCGGGACAGGACCAGCGAGCAGTACTTC. Protein product: CASSPDRDRTSEQYF.

This sequence joins TRBV5-1 and TRBJ2-3; D is perhaps TRBD1 (5 bases). Germline-derived CDR1 and CDR2 are SGHRS and YFSETQ. Trimming removed 0 bases from V and 6 bases from J, with 11 bases in between. This CDR3 is 14 amino acids long. CDR3 nucleotides: TGCGCCAGCAGCTTGGTTCAGGGAATGGATACGCAGTATTTT. It specifies CASSLVQGMDTQYF.

This clone was found once. J is TRBJ2-5 and V is TRBV7-9, with 7 bases identical to TRBD1. The CDR3 has 13 residues. Per germline, CDR1 SEHNR and CDR2 FQNEAQ (reference sequence). V shed 4 bases and J 5 bases; nucleotides not matched to a gene: 4. The CDR3 here is CASSSPGGETQYF. Here the CDR3 DNA reads TGTGCCAGCAGCTCCCCAGGGGGTGAGACCCAGTACTTC.

The chain is built from TRBV4-1 and TRBJ2-3; possible D gene TRBD2, 5 bases. This CDR3 region has 16 residues. V was trimmed by 4 bases and J by 2 bases, leaving 16 bases between them. CDR1 is MGHRA and CDR2 is YSYEKL in the germline V gene. CDR3 sequence: CASSRRAAEATDTQYF. CDR3 nucleotide sequence: TGCGCCAGCAGCCGTCGCGCGGCGGAGGCCACAGATACGCAGTATTTT.

The V call is TRBV27, the J call TRBJ2-3; 9 nucleotides match TRBD2. Germline CDR1 MNHEY, CDR2 SMNVEV (reference sequence). With 3 bases clipped from V and 3 bases from J, the junction kept 1 base outside the gene matches. This CDR3 is 14 amino acids long. The CDR3 region is CASSFSGRTDTQYF. The CDR3 bases are TGTGCCAGCAGTTTTAGCGGGAGAACAGATACGCAGTATTTT.

This clone was seen once. The chain has TRBV6-5 and TRBJ1-3; 7 bases align to TRBD1. CDR1 and CDR2 from the germline V gene are MNHEY and SVGAGI. The CDR3 sequence is 15 residues long. The V segment lost 6 bases and the J segment 2 bases; nucleotides outside the gene matches: 7. CDR3 region: CASRRDSEPGNTIYF. As DNA, the CDR3 is TGTGCCAGCAGGCGGGACAGCGAACCTGGAAACACCATATATTTT.

The V and J genes are TRBV30 and TRBJ2-3, with 8 bases fitting TRBD1. Looked up from germline, CDR1 is GTSNPN and CDR2 is SVGIG (reference sequence). J lost 5 bases, V lost 2 bases, and 9 bases had no gene match. The length of the CDR3 is 15 residues. The CDR3 DNA is TGTGCCTGGAGTCAGGGACAGGTGATAGGAGATACGCAGTATTTT. This translates into CAWSQGQVIGDTQYF.